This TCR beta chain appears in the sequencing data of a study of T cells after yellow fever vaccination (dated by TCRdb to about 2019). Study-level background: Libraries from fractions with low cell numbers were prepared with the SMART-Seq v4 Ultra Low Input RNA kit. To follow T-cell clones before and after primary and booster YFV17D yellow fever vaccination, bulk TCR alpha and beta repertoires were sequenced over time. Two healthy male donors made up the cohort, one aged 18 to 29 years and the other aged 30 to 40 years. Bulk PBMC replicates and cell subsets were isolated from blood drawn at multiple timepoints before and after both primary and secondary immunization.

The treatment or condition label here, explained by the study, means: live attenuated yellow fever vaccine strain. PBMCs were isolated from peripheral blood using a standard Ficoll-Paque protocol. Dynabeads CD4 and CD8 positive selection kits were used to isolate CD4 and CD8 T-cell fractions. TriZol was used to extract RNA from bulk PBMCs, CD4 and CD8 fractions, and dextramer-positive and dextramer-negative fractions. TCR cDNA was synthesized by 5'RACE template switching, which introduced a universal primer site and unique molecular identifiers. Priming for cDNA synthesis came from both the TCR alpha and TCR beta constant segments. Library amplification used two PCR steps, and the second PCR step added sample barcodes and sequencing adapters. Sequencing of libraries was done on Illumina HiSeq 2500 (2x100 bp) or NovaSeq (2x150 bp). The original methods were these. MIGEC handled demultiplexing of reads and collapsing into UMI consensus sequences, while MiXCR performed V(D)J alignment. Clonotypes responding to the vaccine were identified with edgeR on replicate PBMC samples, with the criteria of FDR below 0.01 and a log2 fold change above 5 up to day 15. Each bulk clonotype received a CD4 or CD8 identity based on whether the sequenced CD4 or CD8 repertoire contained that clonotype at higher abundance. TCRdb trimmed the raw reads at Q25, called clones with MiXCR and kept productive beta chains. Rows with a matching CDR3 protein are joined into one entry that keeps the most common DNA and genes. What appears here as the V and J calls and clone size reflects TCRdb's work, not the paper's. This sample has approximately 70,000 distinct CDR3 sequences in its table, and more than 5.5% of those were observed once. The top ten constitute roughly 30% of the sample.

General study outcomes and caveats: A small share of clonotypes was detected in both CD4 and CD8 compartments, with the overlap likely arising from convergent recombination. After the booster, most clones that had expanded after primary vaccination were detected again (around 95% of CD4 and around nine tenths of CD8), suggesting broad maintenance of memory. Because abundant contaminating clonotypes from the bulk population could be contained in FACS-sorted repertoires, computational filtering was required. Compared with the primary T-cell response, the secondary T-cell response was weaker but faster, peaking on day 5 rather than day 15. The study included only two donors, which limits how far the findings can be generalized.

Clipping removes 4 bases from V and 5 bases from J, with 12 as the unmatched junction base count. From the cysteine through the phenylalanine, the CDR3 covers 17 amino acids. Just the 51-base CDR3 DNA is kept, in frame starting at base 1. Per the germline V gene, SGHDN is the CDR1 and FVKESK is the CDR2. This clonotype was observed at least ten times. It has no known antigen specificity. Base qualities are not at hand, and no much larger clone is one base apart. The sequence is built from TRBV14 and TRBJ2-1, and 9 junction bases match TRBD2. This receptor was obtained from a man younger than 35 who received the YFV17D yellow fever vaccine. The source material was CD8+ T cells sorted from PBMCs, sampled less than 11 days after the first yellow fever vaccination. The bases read TGTGCCAGCAGCCCTGAACGGAGCGGGGGGAGAAACAATGAGCAGTTCTTC. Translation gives CASSPERSGGRNNEQFF.